This T cell receptor (beta chain) was sequenced during a study of T-cell memory formation after mild COVID-19. In the study overall: TCR clusters were mostly confined to one donor each.

General study findings and limits: Prior to infection, memory already included some responding clones, suggesting cross-reactive memory joined. Contracting CD4+ clones lay largely in CM and EM, with CD8+ ones residing in EMRA.

A single record per CDR3 protein comes from TCRdb applying MiXCR to the 5' RACE reads. The sample gives fewer than 5,500 distinct CDR3 sequences, 40% to 50% of which show up once; 2.6% is in the top ten. Unmatched junction bases numbered 6, after V lost 8 bases and J lost 5 bases. The CDR3 consists of 12 residues. Germline values: CDR1 DFQATT, CDR2 SNEGSKA (reference sequence). By share, this clonotype counts as medium-sized. Its antigen is as yet unknown. Material: PBMCs or a T cell subset sorted from them (not recorded which). The rearrangement joins TRBV20-1 to TRBJ2-1; 7 positions match TRBD2. The clonotype originates from an adult who had mild COVID-19 (a few samples of this study predate the infection). Cell type and time point are not known. The CDR3 sequence: CSQAGPHNEQFF. Here the CDR3 DNA reads TGCAGTCAAGCGGGACCCCACAATGAGCAGTTCTTC.